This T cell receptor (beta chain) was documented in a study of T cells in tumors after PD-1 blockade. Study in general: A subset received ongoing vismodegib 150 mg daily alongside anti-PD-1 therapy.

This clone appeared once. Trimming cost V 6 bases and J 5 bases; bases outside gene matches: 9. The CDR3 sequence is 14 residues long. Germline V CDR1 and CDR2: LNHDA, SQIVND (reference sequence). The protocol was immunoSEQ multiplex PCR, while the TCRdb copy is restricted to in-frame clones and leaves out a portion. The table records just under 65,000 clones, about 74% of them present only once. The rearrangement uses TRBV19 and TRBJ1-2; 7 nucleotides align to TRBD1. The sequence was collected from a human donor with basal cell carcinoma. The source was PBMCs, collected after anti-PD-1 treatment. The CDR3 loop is CASRPSGQIYGYTF. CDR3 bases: TGTGCCAGTAGACCTTCGGGACAGATTTATGGCTACACCTTC.